This entry lists 32 T cell receptor beta chains sequenced from one sample in a study of CD8+CD57+ T cells in acquired aplastic anemia. Genomic DNA served as template for TCR beta VDJ and CDR3 profiling. MiXCR was run by TCRdb on the reads, yielding one entry per CDR3 protein. The table records about 260,000 distinct CDR3 sequences, approximately 80% of them present only once. By flow cytometry, patients selected for sequencing had shown an expansion of CD8+CD57+ cells. Sample: sorted CD4+, CD8+, or CD8+CD57+ T cells (not recorded which) from PBMCs. The receptor set was obtained from a human donor with aplastic anemia.

The rearrangement links TRBV2 to TRBJ2-5; D remains unclear. The J call may be wrong; the DNA end is better matched by TRBJ2-1. The CDR3 sequence is 14 residues long. CDR1 is SNHLY and CDR2 is FYNNEI in the germline V gene. The CDR3 loop is CASSPTSLDNEQFF. CDR3 nucleotide sequence: TGTGCCAGCAGTCCGACGTCCTTGGACAATGAGCAGTTCTTC.

Of note for this clonotype: The junction and the germline gene differ at one end; a read error may be behind it. V usage is TRBV7-6 and J usage is TRBJ2-3; D possibly matches TRBD1 or TRBD2 (5 bases each). The CDR3 contains 14 residues. The germline V gene has CDR1 SGHVS and CDR2 FNYEAQ. The CDR3 DNA reads as TGTGCCAGCAGCTCGGACGAGGGGCATTCACCCCAGCACTTT. Amino acids: CASSSDEGHSPQHF.

This clonotype was seen just once. The rearrangement uses TRBV7-3 and TRBJ2-7; the match to TRBD1 covers 7 bases. The germline CDR1 and CDR2 sequences are SGHTA and FQGTGA. V shed 4 bases and J 1 base; nucleotides not matched to a gene: 16. This CDR3 region has 18 residues. CDR3 in DNA: TGTGCCAGCAGCTCTCCACCAGACGGGACAGCCCTTTCCTACGAGCAGTACGTC. Translated: CASSSPPDGTALSYEQYV.

This clonotype was recorded at least ten times. The V call is TRBV20-1, the J call TRBJ2-7; 7 bases are a match to TRBD1. The V and J ends lost 4 bases and 2 bases, in that order; junction bases with no gene match: 5. The CDR3 has 13 amino acids. Germline-derived CDR1 and CDR2 are DFQATT and SNEGSKA (reference sequence). The CDR3 nucleotides are TGCAGTGCTATACCGACAGGGACCTACGAGCAGTACTTC. This gives the protein CSAIPTGTYEQYF.

Notes on this clonotype: A read error may account for a junction end that differs from germline. This chain joins TRBV7-8 and TRBJ2-3; TRBD1 matches 7 bases. CDR3 size: 13 residues. Germline V gene lookup returns CDR1 SGHVS and CDR2 FQNEAQ. The CDR3 loop is CASGLGGGPATHF. The CDR3 DNA reads TGTGCCAGCGGCTTAGGGGGCGGACCCGCTACGCATTTT.

Turning to this clonotype: It may be a read error: a sequence one base away is much more abundant. The chain joins TRBV9 to TRBJ2-1; D perhaps matches TRBD1 (5 bases). The V gene lost 3 bases and the J gene lost 13 bases, with 23 bases spanning the gap. The CDR3 is 15 residues long. Germline values: CDR1 SGDLS, CDR2 YYNGEE. CDR3 loop: CASSAGSDTQYFQFF. DNA for the CDR3: TGTGCCAGCAGCGCAGGGTCAGATACGCAGTATTTTCAGTTCTTC.

The CDR3, as DNA: TGTGCCAGCAGTGAATATGAGGGGGGAAGTCACACTGAAGCTTTCTTT. This encodes CASSEYEGGSHTEAFF. The chain has TRBV25-1 and TRBJ1-1, with D maybe TRBD1 (6 bases). CDR3 length: 16 amino acids. V lost 0 bases to trimming and J lost 3 bases, with 14 bases between them. Per germline, CDR1 MGHDK and CDR2 SYGVNS.

About this clonotype itself: The junction departs from germline at one end; a sequencing error may be responsible. V is TRBV15 and J is TRBJ1-2, with TRBD1 as a possible D gene (6 bases). The germline gives CDR1 LNHNV, CDR2 YYDKDF (reference sequence). The CDR3 loop spans 15 amino acids. The CDR3 bases are TGTGCCACCAGCAGAGATGGACAGTGGGGCTATGACTACACCTTC. Protein: CATSRDGQWGYDYTF. The variable domain in full, with the rest retrieved from reference TRBV15 and TRBJ1-2, is DAMVIQNPRYQVTQFGKPVTLSCSQTLNHNVMYWYQQKSSQAPKLLFHYYDKDFNNEADTPDNFQSRRPNTSFCFLDIRSPGLGDTAMYLCATSRDGQWGYDYTFGSGTRLTVV.

This clonotype has a handful of counts. The chain uses TRBV5-8 and TRBJ1-2; 7 bases match TRBD1. Germline V gives CDR1 SGHTS, CDR2 YDEGEE. The length of the CDR3 is 16 residues. V was pared by 1 base and J by 5 bases, with 11 bases of the junction left unmatched. CDR3 sequence reads: CASSLTGDGLVYGYTF. The CDR3 DNA reads TGTGCCAGCAGCTTGACAGGGGACGGGCTCGTATATGGCTACACCTTC.

With regard to this clonotype: A junction boundary mismatches the germline segment, possibly from a read error. The chain joins TRBV7-3 to TRBJ2-5; 13 bases line up with TRBD2. This CDR3 contains 14 residues. The germline gives CDR1 SGHTA, CDR2 FQGTGA. The CDR3 sequence is CASSFALAGGTEQF. CDR3 nucleotide sequence: TGTGCCAGCAGCTTCGCACTAGCGGGGGGGACAGAGCAGTTC. Using reference TRBV7-3 and TRBJ2-5 for the parts outside the CDR3, the full variable domain is GAGVSQTPSNKVTEKGKYVELRCDPISGHTALYWYRQSLGQGPEFLIYFQGTGAADDSGLPNDRFFAVRPEGSVSTLKIQRTERGDSAVYLCASSFALAGGTEQFGPGTRLLVL.

A remark on this clonotype: The CDR3 end shows no conserved phenylalanine or tryptophan, and so a read error is likely. Because the CDR3's place on the DNA is in doubt, the DNA is left out and the CDR3 is given as listed by TCRdb. J is TRBJ1-6 and V is TRBV7-8. Germline CDR1 and CDR2: SGHVS and FQNEAQ. The CDR3 has 16 residues if both end residues are counted. CDR3 loop: CASSLAGGPDTPSFRL.

A note on this clonotype: At one end the junction does not follow the germline gene, possibly because of a read error. The rearrangement links TRBV15 to TRBJ2-7; D might be TRBD1 (6 bases). The J call may be incorrect, as the DNA end agrees better with TRBJ2-5. The V gene's germline CDR1 is LNHNV and CDR2 YYDKDF (reference sequence). CDR3 length: 14 amino acids. The CDR3 nucleotides read TGCGCCACCAGCAGGGGCGCCATCCAAGAGACCCAGTACTTC. This encodes CATSRGAIQETQYF.

A note on this clonotype: One end of the junction varies from germline; a read error may be responsible. The V gene is TRBV7-2, the J gene TRBJ2-5, with TRBD2 as a possible D gene (5 bases). CDR1 and CDR2 from the germline V gene are SGHTA and FQGNSA. The CDR3 runs 14 residues. Here the CDR3 reads CATSIGSAQETQYF. CDR3 bases: TGTGCCACCAGCATAGGTAGCGCGCAAGAGACCCAGTACTTC.

In the case of this clonotype: One end of the junction fails to match germline, which may point to a read error. The chain carries TRBV7-8 and TRBJ1-1; tentatively, D is TRBD1 (5 bases). Germline V gene data show CDR1 as SGHVS and CDR2 as FQNEAQ. This CDR3 spans 15 amino acids. This CDR3 is CASSLDGAGNTESFF. CDR3 nucleotides: TGTGCCAGCAGCTTAGATGGAGCAGGGAACACTGAATCTTTCTTT.

The CDR3 here is CAISMGELNKQPQHF. Written as DNA, the CDR3 is TGTGCCATCAGCATGGGGGAGCTTAACAAGCAGCCCCAGCATTTT. V and J are TRBV19 and TRBJ1-5, with D maybe TRBD1 (5 bases). The CDR3 covers 15 residues. Trimming removed 10 bases from V and 7 bases from J, with 23 bases in between. CDR1 is LNHDA, CDR2 SQIVND, per germline (reference sequence).

J is TRBJ2-7 and V is TRBV2; 16 bases match TRBD2. V lost 6 bases, J lost 0 bases, and 5 bases stayed unmatched. CDR1 and CDR2 from the germline V gene are SNHLY and FYNNEI. CDR3 length equals 17 residues. Here the CDR3 reads CASRGLAGGPSSYEQYF. DNA for the CDR3: TGTGCCAGCAGGGGACTAGCGGGGGGGCCAAGCTCCTACGAGCAGTACTTC.

A word on this clonotype: Sequence at one end of the junction differs from germline and may be a read error. This chain connects TRBV10-3 to TRBJ2-1, with TRBD1 as a possible D gene (5 bases). Germline values: CDR1 ENHRY, CDR2 SYGVKD. The CDR3 extends over 15 amino acids. DNA for the CDR3: TGTGCCAGCAGTTCAGACAGCGCATCGTACAATGAGCAGTTTTTT. Translation: CASSSDSASYNEQFF.

The gene calls are TRBV12-3 or TRBV12-4 and TRBJ2-3; TRBD2 agrees at 9 bases. Losses at the gene ends were 6 bases for V and 2 bases for J; bases not matched to a gene: 6. There are 15 residues in the CDR3. The CDR3 region has the DNA TGTGCCAGCAGCCATAGCGGGAGCCCCACAGATACGCAGTATTTT. This encodes CASSHSGSPTDTQYF.

A note on this clonotype: A read error may produce the germline difference seen at one junction end. V usage is TRBV7-3 and J usage is TRBJ2-3, with D perhaps being TRBD1 or TRBD2 (6 bases each). This CDR3 is built from 13 residues. Germline V gene data show CDR1 as SGHTA and CDR2 as FQGTGA. The CDR3 DNA reads TGTGCCAGCACCCACGGGGGCACAGATGCGCAGTATTTT. As protein: CASTHGGTDAQYF.

The rearrangement links TRBV7-9 to TRBJ2-1; 8 nucleotides agree with TRBD2. V trimming: 7 bases; J trimming: 7 bases; junction bases outside the gene matches: 15. The germline V gene encodes CDR1 SEHNR and CDR2 FQNEAQ (reference sequence). The CDR3 covers 16 residues. The CDR3: CASTLGIAGPTNEQFF. CDR3 bases: TGTGCCAGCACCCTAGGGATAGCGGGACCTACGAATGAGCAGTTCTTC.

In this sample, this clonotype turned up a few times. The chain uses TRBV5-6 and TRBJ2-7; 7 bases line up with TRBD1. Germline assignment: CDR1 SGHDT and CDR2 YYEEEE. With 1 base clipped from V and 1 base from J, the junction kept 14 bases outside the gene matches. The CDR3 totals 18 residues. Here the CDR3 DNA reads TGTGCCAGCAGCTTGCGGCCAGACGGGACAGCCCTTTCCTACGAGCAGTACGTC. This translates into CASSLRPDGTALSYEQYV.

V is TRBV7-9 and J is TRBJ1-2, with D uncertain. The CDR3 is made up of 16 amino acids. Between the trimmed V and J ends, which lost 5 bases and 11 bases, there was a span of 27 bases. Germline V gene sequence: CDR1 SEHNR, CDR2 FQNEAQ (reference sequence). DNA of the CDR3: TGTGCCAGCAGCCCCCCGGGAAGAGGGCGCTACGAGCAGTACACCTTC. Amino acids: CASSPPGRGRYEQYTF.

V is TRBV7-2 and J is TRBJ1-2, with a tentative D call TRBD1 (6 bases). This CDR3 is 15 amino acids long. V was trimmed by 3 bases and J by 14 bases, leaving 25 bases between them. Per the germline V gene, CDR1 is SGHTA and CDR2 is FQGNSA. The CDR3 nucleotides are TGTGCCAGCAGCTTGACAGGAGGCCCCGACTCTGACTATACCTTC. Protein: CASSLTGGPDSDYTF.

The sample holds a few counts of this clonotype. The chain couples TRBV19 to TRBJ2-7; maybe TRBD1 (6 bases). V was shortened by 4 bases and J by 3 bases, with 13 bases between the two germline ends. This CDR3 comprises 14 residues. Germline loops: CDR1 LNHDA, CDR2 SQIVND (reference sequence). The DNA of the CDR3 is TGTGCCAGTAGTACACAGGGTCTCGACTACGAGCAGTACTTC. Amino acid sequence: CASSTQGLDYEQYF.

This sequence joins TRBV7-2 and TRBJ2-7, with 7 bases matching TRBD1. CDR3 length: 18 residues. CDR1 is SGHTA, CDR2 FQGNSA, per germline. V shed 3 bases and J 4 bases; nucleotides not matched to a gene: 18. CDR3: CASSFPPDGTALYYEQYF. In nucleotides, the CDR3 is TGTGCCAGCAGCTTTCCGCCAGACGGGACAGCCCTTTATTACGAGCAGTACTTC.

The V gene is TRBV11-3, the J gene TRBJ1-3; tentatively, D is TRBD1 (6 bases). The CDR3 is 13 residues long. The germline V gene has CDR1 SGHNT and CDR2 YENEEA. Trimming took 5 bases from V and 2 from J, leaving 7 bases between them. DNA for the CDR3: TGTGCCAGCAGCGGGGGCACTGGAAACACCATATATTTT. Translated: CASSGGTGNTIYF.

V usage is TRBV9 and J usage is TRBJ2-1, with D possibly being TRBD1 (6 bases). V dropped 4 bases and J dropped 14 bases, with 25 bases sitting between them. The CDR3 is made up of 15 amino acids. Germline V gene sequence: CDR1 SGDLS, CDR2 YYNGEE. This CDR3 is CASSMGAETHNVEFF. The CDR3 DNA reads TGTGCCAGCAGCATGGGGGCGGAAACCCACAATGTGGAGTTCTTC.

The rearrangement joins TRBV13 to TRBJ1-5; a weak D match, TRBD1 (5 bases). There are 15 residues in the CDR3. Germline CDR1 and CDR2: PRHDT and FYEKMQ (reference sequence). V lost 6 bases and J lost 3, with 15 bases in between. CDR3 protein: CASRQGDLNNQPQHF. CDR3 nucleotide sequence: TGTGCCAGCAGGCAAGGGGACCTTAACAATCAGCCCCAGCATTTT.

This clonotype occurred once. One end of the junction is discordant with germline, which a read error may explain. The CDR3 coding sequence is TGTGCCAGCAGCTTTACTAGCGCAATCAGTACGCAGTATTTT. Protein: CASSFTSAISTQYF. The chain has TRBV5-1 and TRBJ2-3; 7 bases map to TRBD2. The length of the CDR3 is 14 residues. The V gene's germline CDR1 is SGHRS and CDR2 YFSETQ.

Notes on this clonotype: A junction boundary mismatches the germline segment, possibly from a read error. The V call is TRBV7-3, the J call TRBJ2-5, with D possibly TRBD1 on 6 matching bases. Germline CDR1 reads SGHTA; CDR2 reads FQGTGA. The CDR3 loop spans 14 amino acids. CDR3 protein: CASSLTGQPDTQYF. In nucleotides, the CDR3 is TGTGCCAGCAGTTTAACGGGACAACCCGATACCCAGTACTTC.

The gene calls are TRBV7-2 and TRBJ2-7, with D uncertain. CDR3 length equals 18 residues. Germline assignment: CDR1 SGHTA and CDR2 FQGNSA. Trimming removed 2 bases at V and 1 base at J, with 21 bases between. CDR3 in amino acids: CASSLHPDPTAPSYEQYV. Here the CDR3 DNA reads TGTGCCAGCAGCTTACATCCAGACCCCACAGCCCCTTCCTACGAGCAGTACGTC.

The gene calls are TRBV5-6 and TRBJ2-1; D possibly corresponds to TRBD2 (6 bases). From germline, CDR1 is SGHDT and CDR2 YYEEEE. The CDR3 has 15 residues. V was cut by 5 bases and J by 2 bases, with 14 bases left in between. This CDR3 reads CASSTVSGAYNEQFF. CDR3 DNA sequence: TGTGCCAGCAGTACCGTTAGCGGAGCCTACAATGAGCAGTTCTTC.